The text below deals with one T cell receptor (beta chain). Unsorted bulk tissue (roughly 20-34 mg) underwent RNA and DNA co-extraction. This specimen belongs to a study of tumor-infiltrating lymphocytes in primary liver carcinoma. Between the trimmed V and J ends, which lost 0 bases and 1 base, there was a span of 17 bases. The germline V gene encodes CDR1 MNHNY and CDR2 SVGAGI (reference sequence). CDR3 length equals 18 residues. Priming with a constant-region primer yielded TCR beta cDNA from around 540 ng total RNA. Slightly modified ARM-PCR served as the procedure for the TCR beta libraries. These libraries came from three rounds of nested multiplex PCR. TRBV1-TRBV30 forward and Cbeta reverse primers drove the first two roughly 10-cycle rounds. TCRdb passed the multiplex PCR reads through MiXCR, listing each CDR3 protein once. The repertoire holds around 71,000 distinct CDR3 sequences, with 71% as singletons.

The chain carries TRBV6-6 and TRBJ2-3; D possibly corresponds to TRBD2 (6 bases). This sequence was found in a woman aged 55-70 years with primary liver carcinoma and hepatitis B virus infection. Sequencing used liver tumor tissue from sampling region 4. The subset was: tumor region T4, right-lateral pole. CDR3 sequence reads: CASSYSRGNSRGTDTQYF. Here the CDR3 DNA reads TGTGCCAGCAGTTACTCACGCGGGAACTCCAGAGGCACAGATACGCAGTATTTT.